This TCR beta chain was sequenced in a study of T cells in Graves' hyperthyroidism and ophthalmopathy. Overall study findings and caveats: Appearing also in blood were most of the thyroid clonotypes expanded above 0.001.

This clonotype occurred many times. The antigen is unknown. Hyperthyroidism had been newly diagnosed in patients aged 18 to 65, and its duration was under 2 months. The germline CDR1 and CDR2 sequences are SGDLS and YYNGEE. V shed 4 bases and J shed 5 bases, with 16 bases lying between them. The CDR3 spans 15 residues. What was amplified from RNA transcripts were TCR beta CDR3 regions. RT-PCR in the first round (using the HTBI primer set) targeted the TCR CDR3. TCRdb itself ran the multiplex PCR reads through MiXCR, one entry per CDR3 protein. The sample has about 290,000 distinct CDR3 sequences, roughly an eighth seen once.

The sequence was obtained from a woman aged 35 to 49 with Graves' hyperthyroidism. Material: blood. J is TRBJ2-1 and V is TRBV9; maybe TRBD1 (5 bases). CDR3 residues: CASSSRQSSDNEQFF. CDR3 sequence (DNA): TGTGCCAGCAGCTCAAGACAGTCCTCAGACAATGAGCAGTTCTTC. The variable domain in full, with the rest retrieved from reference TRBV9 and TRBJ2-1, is DSGVTQTPKHLITATGQRVTLRCSPRSGDLSVYWYQQSLDQGLQFLIQYYNGEERAKGNILERFSAQQFPDLHSELNLSSLELGDSALYFCASSSRQSSDNEQFFGPGTRLTVL.